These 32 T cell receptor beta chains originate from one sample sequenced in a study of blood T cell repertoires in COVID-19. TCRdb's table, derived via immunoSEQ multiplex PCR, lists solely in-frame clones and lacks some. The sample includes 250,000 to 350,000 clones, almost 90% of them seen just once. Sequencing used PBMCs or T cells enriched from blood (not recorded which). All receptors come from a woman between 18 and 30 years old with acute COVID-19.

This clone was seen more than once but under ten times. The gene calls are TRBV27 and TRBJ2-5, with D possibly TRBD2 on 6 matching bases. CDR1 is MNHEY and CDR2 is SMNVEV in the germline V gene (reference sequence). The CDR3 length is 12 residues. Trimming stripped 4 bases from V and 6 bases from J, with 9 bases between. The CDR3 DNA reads TGTGCCAGCAGTTCCGGGAGCCAGACCCAGTACTTC. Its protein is CASSSGSQTQYF.

This chain's CDR3 is CASSDRAGADTQYF. CDR3 DNA: TGTGCCAGCAGCGATCGAGCGGGAGCGGATACGCAGTATTTT. The chain has TRBV9 and TRBJ2-3, with 8 bases matching TRBD2. The CDR3 spans 14 residues. Looked up from germline, CDR1 is SGDLS and CDR2 is YYNGEE. The ends lost 3 bases at V and 6 bases at J; junction bases unmatched: 6. The variable domain in full, with the rest retrieved from reference TRBV9 and TRBJ2-3, is DSGVTQTPKHLITATGQRVTLRCSPRSGDLSVYWYQQSLDQGLQFLIQYYNGEERAKGNILERFSAQQFPDLHSELNLSSLELGDSALYFCASSDRAGADTQYFGPGTRLTVL.

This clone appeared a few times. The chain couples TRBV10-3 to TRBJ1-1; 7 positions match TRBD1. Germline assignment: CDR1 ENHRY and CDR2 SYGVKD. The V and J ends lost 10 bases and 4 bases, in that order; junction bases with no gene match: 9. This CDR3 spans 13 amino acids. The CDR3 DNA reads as TGTGCCACCGGCGGCCCAGGGGGCACTGAAGCTTTCTTT. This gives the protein CATGGPGGTEAFF.

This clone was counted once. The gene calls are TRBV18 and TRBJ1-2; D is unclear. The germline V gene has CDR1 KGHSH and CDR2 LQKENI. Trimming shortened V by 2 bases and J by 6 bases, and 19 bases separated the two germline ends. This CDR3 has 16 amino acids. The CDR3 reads CASSPGLIKGGDGYTF. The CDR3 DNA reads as TGTGCCAGCTCACCAGGTCTAATAAAGGGAGGAGATGGCTACACCTTC.

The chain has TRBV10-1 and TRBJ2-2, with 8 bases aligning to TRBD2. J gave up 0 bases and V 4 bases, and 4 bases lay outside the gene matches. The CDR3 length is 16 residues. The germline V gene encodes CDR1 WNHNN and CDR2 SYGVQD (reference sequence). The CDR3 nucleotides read TGCGCCAGCAGTGGTTTAGCGGGATCGAACACCGGGGAGCTGTTTTTT. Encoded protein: CASSGLAGSNTGELFF.

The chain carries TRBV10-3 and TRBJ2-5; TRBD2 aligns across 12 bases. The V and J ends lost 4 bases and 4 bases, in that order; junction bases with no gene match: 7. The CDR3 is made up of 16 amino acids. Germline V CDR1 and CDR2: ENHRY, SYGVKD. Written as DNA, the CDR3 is TGTGCCATCAGTGGAGGACTAGCGGGAAGTCGAGAGACCCAGTACTTC. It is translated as CAISGGLAGSRETQYF.

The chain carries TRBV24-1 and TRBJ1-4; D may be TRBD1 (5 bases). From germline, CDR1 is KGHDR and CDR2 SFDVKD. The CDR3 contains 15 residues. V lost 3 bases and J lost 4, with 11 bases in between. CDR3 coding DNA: TGTGCCACCAGTGATGGGGGGATTGGTAATGAAAAACTGTTTTTT. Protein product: CATSDGGIGNEKLFF.

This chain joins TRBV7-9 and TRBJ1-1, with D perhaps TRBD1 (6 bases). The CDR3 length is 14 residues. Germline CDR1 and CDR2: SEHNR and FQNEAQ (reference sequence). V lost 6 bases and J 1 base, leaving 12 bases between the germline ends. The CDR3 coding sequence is TGTGCCAGCAGTCTCGGACAGCCGAACACTGAAGCTTTCTTT. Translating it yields CASSLGQPNTEAFF.

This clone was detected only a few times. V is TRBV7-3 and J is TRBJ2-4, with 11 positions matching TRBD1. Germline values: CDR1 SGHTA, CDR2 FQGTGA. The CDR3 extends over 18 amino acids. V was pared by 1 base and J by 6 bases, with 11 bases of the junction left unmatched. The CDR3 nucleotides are TGTGCCAGCAGCTTAAATGCCGGACAGGGGGCTGGAGGAAACATTCAGTACTTC. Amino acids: CASSLNAGQGAGGNIQYF.

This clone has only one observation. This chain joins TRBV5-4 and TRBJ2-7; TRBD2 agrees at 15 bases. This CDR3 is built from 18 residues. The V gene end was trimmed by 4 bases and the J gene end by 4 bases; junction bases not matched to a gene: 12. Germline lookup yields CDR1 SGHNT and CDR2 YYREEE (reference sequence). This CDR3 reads CASSAGLAGGAVVYEQYF. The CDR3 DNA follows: TGTGCCAGCAGCGCGGGACTAGCGGGAGGAGCGGTCGTATACGAGCAGTACTTC. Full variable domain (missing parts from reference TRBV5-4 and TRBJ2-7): ETGVTQSPTHLIKTRGQQVTLRCSSQSGHNTVSWYQQALGQGPQFIFQYYREEENGRGNFPPRFSGLQFPNYSSELNVNALELDDSALYLCASSAGLAGGAVVYEQYFGPGTRLTVT.

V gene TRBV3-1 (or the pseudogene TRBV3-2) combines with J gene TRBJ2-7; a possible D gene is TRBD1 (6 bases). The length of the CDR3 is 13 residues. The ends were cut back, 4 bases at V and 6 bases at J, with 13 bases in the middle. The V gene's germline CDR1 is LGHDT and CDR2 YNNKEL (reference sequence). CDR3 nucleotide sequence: TGTGCCAGCAGCCGACCAGGGGCAAGCGAGCAGTACTTC. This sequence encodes CASSRPGASEQYF.

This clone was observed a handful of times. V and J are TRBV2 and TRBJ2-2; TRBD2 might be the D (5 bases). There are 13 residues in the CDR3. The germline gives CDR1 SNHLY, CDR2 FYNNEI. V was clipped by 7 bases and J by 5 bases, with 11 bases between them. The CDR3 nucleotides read TGTGCCAGCACCGGACTGGGAACCGGGGAGCTGTTTTTT. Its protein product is CASTGLGTGELFF.

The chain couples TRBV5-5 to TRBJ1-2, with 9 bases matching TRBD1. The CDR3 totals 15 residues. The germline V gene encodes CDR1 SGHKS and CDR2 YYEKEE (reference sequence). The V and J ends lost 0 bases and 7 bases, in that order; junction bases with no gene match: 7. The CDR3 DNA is TGTGCCAGCAGCTTGGAACAACAGGGGGCGAGTGGCTACACCTTC. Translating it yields CASSLEQQGASGYTF.

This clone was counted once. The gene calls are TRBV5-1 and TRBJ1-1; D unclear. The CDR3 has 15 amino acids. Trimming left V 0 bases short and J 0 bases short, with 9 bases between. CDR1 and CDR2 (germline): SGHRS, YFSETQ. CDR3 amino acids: CASSLGNSLNTEAFF. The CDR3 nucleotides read TGCGCCAGCAGCTTGGGTAACAGTTTGAACACTGAAGCTTTCTTT. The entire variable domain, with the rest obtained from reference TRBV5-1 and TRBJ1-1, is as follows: KAGVTQTPRYLIKTRGQQVTLSCSPISGHRSVSWYQQTPGQGLQFLFEYFSETQRNKGNFPGRFSGRQFSNSRSEMNVSTLELGDSALYLCASSLGNSLNTEAFFGQGTRLTVV.

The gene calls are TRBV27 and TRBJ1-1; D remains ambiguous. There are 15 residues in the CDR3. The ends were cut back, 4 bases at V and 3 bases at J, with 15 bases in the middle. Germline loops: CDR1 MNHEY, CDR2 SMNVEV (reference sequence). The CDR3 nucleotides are TGTGCCAGCAGTTGGATAGGAGACGGGGACACTGAAGCTTTCTTT. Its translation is CASSWIGDGDTEAFF.

CDR3 nucleotides: TGTGCCAGCAGCTTTTCATTAACGGGAGGGAGCTACGAGCAGTACTTC. Protein product: CASSFSLTGGSYEQYF. The chain links TRBV11-3 to TRBJ2-7; 8 nucleotides agree with TRBD2. Germline V gene lookup returns CDR1 SGHNT and CDR2 YENEEA. The CDR3 extends over 16 amino acids. The J segment lost 3 bases and the V segment lost 3 bases, leaving 10 bases of the junction unmatched.

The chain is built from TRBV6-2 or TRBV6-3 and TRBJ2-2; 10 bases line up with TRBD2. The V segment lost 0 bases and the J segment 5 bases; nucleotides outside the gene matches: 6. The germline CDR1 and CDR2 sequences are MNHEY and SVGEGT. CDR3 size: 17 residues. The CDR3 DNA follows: TGTGCCAGCAGTTACTCCAGCGGGACTAGCGTTACCGGGGAGCTGTTTTTT. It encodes CASSYSSGTSVTGELFF.

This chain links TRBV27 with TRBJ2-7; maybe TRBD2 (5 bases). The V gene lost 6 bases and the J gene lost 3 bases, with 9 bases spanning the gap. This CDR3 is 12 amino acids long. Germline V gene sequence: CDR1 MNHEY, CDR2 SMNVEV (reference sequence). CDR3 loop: CASRAGGYEQYF. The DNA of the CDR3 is TGTGCCAGCAGGGCTGGAGGCTACGAGCAGTACTTC.

CDR3 residues: CASSLQGPYEQYF. The CDR3 region has the DNA TGTGCCAGCAGTTTACAGGGGCCGTACGAGCAGTACTTC. The chain joins TRBV12-3 or TRBV12-4 to TRBJ2-7; D is perhaps TRBD1 (6 bases). The CDR3 covers 13 residues. Trimming pared 2 bases from V and 4 bases from J, leaving 9 bases between.

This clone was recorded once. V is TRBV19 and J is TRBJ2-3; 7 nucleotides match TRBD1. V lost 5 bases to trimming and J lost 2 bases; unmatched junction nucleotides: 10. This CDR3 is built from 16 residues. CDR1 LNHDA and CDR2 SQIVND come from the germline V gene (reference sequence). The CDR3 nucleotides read TGTGCCAGTAGTCCATCGACAGGGTTCAACACAGATACGCAGTATTTT. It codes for CASSPSTGFNTDTQYF.

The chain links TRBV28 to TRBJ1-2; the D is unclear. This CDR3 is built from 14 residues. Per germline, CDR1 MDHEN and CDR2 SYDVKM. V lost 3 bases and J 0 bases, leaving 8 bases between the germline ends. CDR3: CASSLSVTNYGYTF. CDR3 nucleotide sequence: TGTGCCAGCAGTTTGTCCGTTACTAACTATGGCTACACCTTC.

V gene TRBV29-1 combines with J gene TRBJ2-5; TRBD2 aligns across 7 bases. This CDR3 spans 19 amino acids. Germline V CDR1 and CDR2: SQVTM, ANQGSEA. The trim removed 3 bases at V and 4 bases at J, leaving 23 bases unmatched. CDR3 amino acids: CSVDSVLAGERGIGETQYF. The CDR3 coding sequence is TGCAGCGTTGATTCGGTGTTGGCGGGAGAGAGGGGTATAGGAGAGACCCAGTACTTC.

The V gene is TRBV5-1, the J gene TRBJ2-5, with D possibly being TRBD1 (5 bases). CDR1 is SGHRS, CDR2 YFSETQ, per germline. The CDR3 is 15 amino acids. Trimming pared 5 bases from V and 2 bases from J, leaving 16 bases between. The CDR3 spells CASRGSLTVQETQYF. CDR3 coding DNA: TGCGCCAGCAGGGGATCTTTGACAGTACAAGAGACCCAGTACTTC.

The chain's CDR3 is CASSQGTASVEFF. DNA for the CDR3: TGTGCCAGCAGCCAAGGGACAGCCTCCGTGGAGTTCTTC. The rearrangement joins TRBV3-1 (or the pseudogene TRBV3-2) to TRBJ2-1, with D possibly being TRBD1 (6 bases). Trimming took 1 base from V and 14 from J, leaving 15 bases between them. Germline loops: CDR1 LGHDT, CDR2 YNNKEL (reference sequence). The CDR3 has 13 amino acids.

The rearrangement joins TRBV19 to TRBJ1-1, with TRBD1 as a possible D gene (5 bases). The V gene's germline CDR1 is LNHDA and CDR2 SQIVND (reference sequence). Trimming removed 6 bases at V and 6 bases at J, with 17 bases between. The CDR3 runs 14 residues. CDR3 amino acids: CASRVNSGHAEAFF. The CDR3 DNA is TGTGCCAGTAGGGTGAATTCAGGGCACGCTGAAGCTTTCTTT. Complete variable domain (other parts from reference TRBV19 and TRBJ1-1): DGGITQSPKYLFRKEGQNVTLSCEQNLNHDAMYWYRQDPGQGLRLIYYSQIVNDFQKGDIAEGYSVSREKKESFPLTVTSAQKNPTAFYLCASRVNSGHAEAFFGQGTRLTVV.

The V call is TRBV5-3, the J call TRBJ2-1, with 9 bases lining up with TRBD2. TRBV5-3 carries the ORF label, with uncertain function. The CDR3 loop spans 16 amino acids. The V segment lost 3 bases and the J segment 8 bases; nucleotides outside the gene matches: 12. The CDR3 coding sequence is TGTGCCAGAAGCTGGCCCTCTAGCGGGATTAGAGATGAGCAGTTCTTC. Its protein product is CARSWPSSGIRDEQFF.

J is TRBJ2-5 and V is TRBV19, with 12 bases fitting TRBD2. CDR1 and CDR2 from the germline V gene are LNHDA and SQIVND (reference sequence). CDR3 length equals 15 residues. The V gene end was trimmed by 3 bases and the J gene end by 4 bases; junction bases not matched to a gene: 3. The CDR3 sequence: CASSMTSGSGETQYF. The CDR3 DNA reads TGTGCCAGTAGTATGACTAGCGGGAGTGGAGAGACCCAGTACTTC.

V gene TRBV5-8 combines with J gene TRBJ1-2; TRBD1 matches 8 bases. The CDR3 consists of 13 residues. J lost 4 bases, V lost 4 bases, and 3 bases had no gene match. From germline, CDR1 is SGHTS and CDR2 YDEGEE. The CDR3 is CASSQGTGYGYTF. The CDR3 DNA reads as TGTGCCAGCAGCCAGGGGACAGGCTATGGCTACACCTTC.

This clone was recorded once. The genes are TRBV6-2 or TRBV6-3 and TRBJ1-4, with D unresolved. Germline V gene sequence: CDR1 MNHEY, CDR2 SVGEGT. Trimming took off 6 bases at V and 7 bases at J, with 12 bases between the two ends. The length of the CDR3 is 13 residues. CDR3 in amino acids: CASSPRSGEKLFF. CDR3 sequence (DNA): TGTGCCAGCAGCCCCCGCAGCGGTGAAAAACTGTTTTTT.

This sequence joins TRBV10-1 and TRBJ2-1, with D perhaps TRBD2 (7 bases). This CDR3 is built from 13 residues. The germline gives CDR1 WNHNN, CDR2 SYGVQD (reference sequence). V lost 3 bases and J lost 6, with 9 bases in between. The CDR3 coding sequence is TGCGCCAGCAGTGAAGGGGGGGTCAATGAGCAGTTCTTC. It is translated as CASSEGGVNEQFF.

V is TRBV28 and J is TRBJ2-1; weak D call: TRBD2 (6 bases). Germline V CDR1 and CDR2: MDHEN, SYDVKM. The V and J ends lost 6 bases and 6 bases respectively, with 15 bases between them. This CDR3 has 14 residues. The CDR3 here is CASRKGTVFNEQFF. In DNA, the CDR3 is TGTGCCAGCAGGAAAGGGACTGTTTTCAATGAGCAGTTCTTC.

The CDR3 DNA reads TGTGCCAGCAGCGTCTCTCGAGGTCCCAATCAGCCCCAGCATTTT. Protein product: CASSVSRGPNQPQHF. The rearrangement links TRBV5-5 to TRBJ1-5; D call uncertain. The CDR3 totals 15 residues. Trimming pared 4 bases from V and 3 bases from J, leaving 14 bases between. CDR1 and CDR2 (germline): SGHKS, YYEKEE (reference sequence).